This TCR beta chain is from a study of blood T cell repertoires in COVID-19. Either two negative PCRs, clearance, or symptom resolution qualified Cohort 3 donors as recovered. V lost 8 bases, J lost 5 bases, and 12 bases stayed unmatched. CDR1 MNHEY and CDR2 SVGAGI come from the germline V gene. There are 15 residues in the CDR3. Libraries were prepared by immunoSEQ multiplex PCR; TCRdb keeps only in-frame clonotypes and omits some of them. The data hold 350,000 to 400,000 clones, with more than 70% observed a single time. The sequencing sample was made of PBMCs or T cells enriched from blood (not recorded which). This TCR was sampled from a woman aged 18-29 years who had recovered from COVID-19. This chain links TRBV6-5 with TRBJ2-5; 9 bases line up with TRBD2. CDR3 bases: TGTGCCAGCCACAGAGGAGCGGGGGGCGGGGAGACCCAGTACTTC. Translated: CASHRGAGGGETQYF.